This T cell receptor beta chain is from a study of blood T cells in healthy people across ages. Study-level information: Every two T cells gave about one barcoded beta molecule via template switching.

Study-level points and caveats: With naive T cell percentage, TCR beta diversity showed a strong correlation. Among long-lived donors, naive CD4+ cells were more numerous and diversity higher than in aged donors.

A sample-barcoded 5' primer and a J-beta primer mix were used in a second PCR of about 7 to 12 cycles. Via MiXCR, TCRdb re-called the 5' RACE reads, giving one row per CDR3 protein. This table has over 1,200,000 distinct CDR3 sequences, roughly 64% appearing once. This clonotype was observed a single time. The antigen remains undetermined. A clone one base away is much larger, so this may be a read error. The V and J ends lost 0 bases and 11 bases, in that order; junction bases with no gene match: 25. Germline loops: CDR1 DFQATT, CDR2 SNEGSKA (reference sequence). The CDR3 runs 19 residues. This rearrangement joins TRBV20-1 to TRBJ2-5, with 9 bases lining up with TRBD2. This receptor was taken from a man aged 18 to 30 in good health. Sample: blood. The CDR3 loop reads CSAREVYMLLAGSYNEQYF. In DNA, the CDR3 is TGCAGTGCTAGAGAGGTGTATATGTTGCTAGCGGGGTCCTACAATGAGCAGTACTTC.